This entry is about one T cell receptor (beta chain). Its antigen remains unknown. Per the germline V gene, CDR1 is MNHEY and CDR2 is SMNVEV (reference sequence). This CDR3 is built from 18 residues. The V gene end was trimmed by 6 bases and the J gene end by 7 bases; junction bases not matched to a gene: 17. The data are from a study of T cells after yellow fever vaccination. Points from the study as a whole: A small proportion of clonotypes was detected in both the CD4 and CD8 compartments. Peaking faster, on day 5 versus 15, the secondary response was nonetheless weaker.

5'RACE template switching generated TCR cDNA, adding a universal primer site and UMIs. Each CDR3 protein is one row after TCRdb ran MiXCR on the 5' RACE reads. The sample records hundreds of thousands of distinct CDR3 sequences, roughly 14% being singletons. This material consisted of PBMCs, taken on the day of the yellow fever booster vaccination. The chain employs TRBV27 and TRBJ2-2, with 10 bases that match TRBD2. The receptor comes from a man aged 25 to 45 who received the YFV17D yellow fever vaccine. CDR3 loop: CASSRHSAGLAPLGELFF. CDR3 nucleotide sequence: TGTGCCAGCAGCCGACATTCAGCGGGACTAGCGCCTCTCGGGGAGCTGTTTTTT.